This T cell receptor beta chain emerged from a study of CD8 T cells in ankylosing spondylitis. Study results and caveats: There was reportedly significant enrichment of clones that were disease-linked in matched ankylosing spondylitis synovial fluid. Relatively scarce in peripheral blood, disease-linked clones were CD8+.

Trimming cost V 5 bases and J 7 bases, with 12 bases left between them. The germline CDR1 and CDR2 sequences are DFQATT and SNEGSKA (reference sequence). The CDR3 totals 12 residues. MiXCR, run by TCRdb on the 5' RACE reads, gives a single entry per CDR3 protein. The sample yields roughly 180,000 distinct CDR3 sequences, under 14% seen once. This clonotype was seen repeatedly, ten times or more. No antigen is known for it. Material: blood, either unsorted or a sorted T cell fraction (not recorded which). The source is a male donor with ankylosing spondylitis or in good health (not recorded which). The genes are TRBV20-1 and TRBJ2-1, with TRBD2 as a possible D gene (6 bases). Here the CDR3 DNA reads TGCAGTGCTGGGGACTTGAGGAATGAGCAGTTCTTC. Translation: CSAGDLRNEQFF.